The clone carrying this T cell receptor (beta chain) has a single count. Its target is unknown. This may stem from a read error, because a much larger clone lies one nucleotide away. The data were taken from a study of glioma-infiltrating T cells. Overall study results and limits: Above-expected tissue-blood divergence occurred in all gliomas, most in low-grade ones. CDR3 overlap between tissue and blood was very small.

The CDR3 has 16 residues. V lost 2 bases and J 0 bases, leaving 12 bases between the germline ends. Germline CDR1 reads SGHRS; CDR2 reads YFSETQ. The iRepertoire nested amplicon-rescue multiplex PCR amplified TCR alpha and beta CDR3s from RNA. For one-step reverse transcription and amplification, about 85-400 ng of tissue mRNA or PBMC total RNA was used. TCRdb passed the multiplex PCR reads through MiXCR, listing each CDR3 protein once. The table shows fewer than 200,000 distinct CDR3 sequences, with roughly a third occurring only once. Sequencing was performed on glioma tissue, nonneoplastic brain tissue, or PBMCs (not recorded which). The source is a human donor with low-grade glioma or glioblastoma, undergoing nonglioma brain surgery, or in good health (not recorded which). The chain has TRBV5-1 and TRBJ1-3, with D unresolved. CDR3 loop: CASSLIPDHSGNTIYF. Written as DNA, the CDR3 is TGCGCCAGCAGCTTAATTCCGGATCACTCTGGAAACACCATATATTTT.